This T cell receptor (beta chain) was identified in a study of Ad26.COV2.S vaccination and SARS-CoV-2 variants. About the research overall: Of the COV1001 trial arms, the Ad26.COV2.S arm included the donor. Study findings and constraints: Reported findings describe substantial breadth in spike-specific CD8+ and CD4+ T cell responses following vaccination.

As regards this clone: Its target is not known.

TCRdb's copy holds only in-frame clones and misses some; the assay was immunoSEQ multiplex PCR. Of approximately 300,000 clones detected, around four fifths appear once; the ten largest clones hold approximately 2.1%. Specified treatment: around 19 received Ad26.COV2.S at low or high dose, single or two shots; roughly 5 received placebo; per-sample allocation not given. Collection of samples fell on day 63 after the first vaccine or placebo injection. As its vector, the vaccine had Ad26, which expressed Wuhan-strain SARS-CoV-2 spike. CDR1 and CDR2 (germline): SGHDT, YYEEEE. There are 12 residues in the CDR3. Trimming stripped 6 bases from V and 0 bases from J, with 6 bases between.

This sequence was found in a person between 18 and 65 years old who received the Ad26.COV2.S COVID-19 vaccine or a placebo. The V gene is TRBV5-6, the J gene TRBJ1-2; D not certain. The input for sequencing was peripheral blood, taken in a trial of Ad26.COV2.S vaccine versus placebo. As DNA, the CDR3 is TGTGCCAGCAATCGGCCTAACTATGGCTACACCTTC. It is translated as CASNRPNYGYTF.